Below, 18 T cell receptor beta chains from the same sample are listed, as sequenced in a study of brain T cells in children with intractable seizures. Clones were sequenced by immunoSEQ multiplex PCR, and TCRdb holds only the in-frame ones, with some missing. The sample includes around 340,000 clones, over 90% seen only once; the top ten take approximately 5%. The time point was: blood from clinic visit 5 months post-surgery; TSC patient then seizure free. The sequencing here drew on peripheral blood, taken about 5 months after surgery. The receptors here all came from a boy under three years old with tuberous sclerosis and intractable seizures.

As to this clone: One end of the junction fails to match germline, which may point to a read error. The V and J genes are TRBV7-2 and TRBJ2-2; 12 nucleotides match TRBD2. CDR1 SGHTA and CDR2 FQGNSA come from the germline V gene. This CDR3 spans 19 amino acids. CDR3: CASRLGLAGGALNTGELFF. The CDR3 bases are TGTGCCAGCCGCTTAGGGCTAGCGGGGGGGGCGCTGAACACCGGGGAGCTGTTTTTT.

The rearrangement joins TRBV7-9 to TRBJ1-5; no firm D call. The germline V gene has CDR1 SEHNR and CDR2 FQNEAQ (reference sequence). The length of the CDR3 is 15 residues. V lost 1 base and J lost 0, with 7 bases in between. This CDR3 reads CASSLGADSNQPQHF. The CDR3 DNA reads TGTGCCAGCAGCTTAGGGGCCGATAGCAATCAGCCCCAGCATTTT.

This chain links TRBV11-1 with TRBJ1-2, with 8 bases lining up with TRBD1. CDR3 size: 13 residues. The V gene's germline CDR1 is SGHAT and CDR2 FQDESV (reference sequence). With V trimmed by 6 bases and J by 3 bases, 3 bases remained unmatched. CDR3 in DNA: TGTGCCAGCAGGACAGGGGCTTACTATGGCTACACCTTC. As protein: CASRTGAYYGYTF.

The CDR3 DNA follows: TGTGCCAGCAGCCATATCTCCACAGGGGATCTGTTTTTT. Protein sequence: CASSHISTGDLFF. The chain recombines TRBV7-3 with TRBJ1-4; 7 bases match TRBD1. Germline CDR1 is SGHTA and CDR2 is FQGTGA. V lost 5 bases to trimming and J lost 14 bases; unmatched junction nucleotides: 11. The length of the CDR3 is 13 residues.

This sequence joins TRBV11-3 and TRBJ1-6; 11 bases line up with TRBD1. CDR1 is SGHNT, CDR2 YENEEA, per germline. The V and J ends lost 5 bases and 10 bases, in that order; junction bases with no gene match: 7. The CDR3 is 15 amino acids. For the CDR3, the DNA is TGTGCCAGCAGCCCGAGGACAGGGGGCAGATCACCCCTCCACTTT. This sequence encodes CASSPRTGGRSPLHF.

This chain links TRBV7-9 with TRBJ2-3; unclear D gene. V lost 5 bases, J lost 2 bases, and 17 bases lay in between. This CDR3 comprises 16 residues. CDR1 and CDR2 (germline): SEHNR, FQNEAQ (reference sequence). DNA for the CDR3: TGTGCCAGCAGCGCCCCAGTCGGAGTCGACACAGATACGCAGTATTTT. Translation gives CASSAPVGVDTDTQYF.

This clone occurred a few times. V gene TRBV7-9 combines with J gene TRBJ2-1; no definite D call. Per germline, CDR1 SEHNR and CDR2 FQNEAQ (reference sequence). The CDR3 consists of 14 residues. Deletions cut 1 base from V and 3 bases from J, with 7 bases between. CDR3 amino acids: CASSLDPVYNEQFF. The CDR3 nucleotides are TGTGCCAGCAGCTTAGATCCAGTCTACAATGAGCAGTTCTTC.

This clone has more than one count but fewer than ten. The chain uses TRBV19 and TRBJ1-5; D gene ambiguous. Germline V CDR1 and CDR2: LNHDA, SQIVND (reference sequence). Trimming removed 0 bases at V and 0 bases at J, with 3 bases between. The length of the CDR3 is 14 residues. In nucleotides, the CDR3 is TGTGCCAGTAGTATAGATAATAGCAATCAGCCCCAGCATTTT. Translation: CASSIDNSNQPQHF. Full variable domain (outside the CDR3, taken from reference TRBV19 and TRBJ1-5): DGGITQSPKYLFRKEGQNVTLSCEQNLNHDAMYWYRQDPGQGLRLIYYSQIVNDFQKGDIAEGYSVSREKKESFPLTVTSAQKNPTAFYLCASSIDNSNQPQHFGDGTRLSIL.

The chain is built from TRBV6-1 and TRBJ1-5; D unresolved. Germline V gene lookup returns CDR1 MNHNS and CDR2 SASEGT. The CDR3 sequence is 13 residues long. V lost 2 bases and J 9 bases, leaving 11 bases between the germline ends. This chain's CDR3 is CASSEQLGSPQHF. The CDR3 DNA reads TGTGCCAGCAGTGAACAGCTAGGATCGCCCCAGCATTTT.

This chain connects TRBV4-2 to TRBJ2-5, with 9 bases fitting TRBD1. Germline V gives CDR1 LGHNA, CDR2 YNFKEQ. The V segment lost 1 base and the J segment 4 bases; nucleotides outside the gene matches: 1. The CDR3 is 14 residues long. For the CDR3, the DNA is TGTGCCAGCAGCCAAGCACAGGGGGCAGAGACCCAGTACTTC. Its translation: CASSQAQGAETQYF.

This chain connects TRBV30 to TRBJ1-2; D call uncertain. The CDR3 is made up of 13 amino acids. Germline V gives CDR1 GTSNPN, CDR2 SVGIG (reference sequence). V shed 3 bases and J shed 8 bases, with 16 bases lying between them. CDR3 residues: CAWRSWQAEGYTF. DNA of the CDR3: TGTGCCTGGAGATCGTGGCAGGCGGAAGGCTACACCTTC.

J is TRBJ2-3 and V is TRBV2, with 12 positions matching TRBD2. Germline loops: CDR1 SNHLY, CDR2 FYNNEI. The CDR3 loop spans 16 amino acids. V lost 6 bases, J lost 5 bases, and 9 bases stayed unmatched. The CDR3 DNA reads as TGTGCCAGCAGGCAGACTAGCGGGAGACCTGAAGATACGCAGTATTTT. This sequence encodes CASRQTSGRPEDTQYF.

This clone has just a few counts. The V call is TRBV30, the J call TRBJ2-7, with 9 bases fitting TRBD2. This CDR3 has 14 amino acids. The V gene's germline CDR1 is GTSNPN and CDR2 SVGIG (reference sequence). The junction had 8 bases not matched to a gene; V was cut back by 3 bases and J by 5 bases. CDR3 loop: CAWSNSGSSHEQYF. The CDR3 bases are TGTGCCTGGAGCAATAGCGGGAGTTCACACGAGCAGTACTTC.

CDR3 loop: CASSPHRGWDQETQYF. The CDR3 DNA sequence: TGTGCCAGTAGTCCTCACAGGGGATGGGACCAAGAGACCCAGTACTTC. J is TRBJ2-5 and V is TRBV19, with 7 bases fitting TRBD1. From germline, CDR1 is LNHDA and CDR2 SQIVND (reference sequence). Germline trimming cut 5 bases from V and 0 bases from J; bases unmatched to any gene: 9. The CDR3 spans 16 residues.

The chain couples TRBV7-2 to TRBJ1-2; a possible D gene is TRBD1 (6 bases). Germline V lookup: CDR1 SGHTA, CDR2 FQGNSA. The V gene lost 2 bases and the J gene lost 1 base, with 17 bases spanning the gap. The CDR3 covers 17 residues. The CDR3 here is CASSLFPGAIFNYGYTF. The CDR3 DNA sequence: TGTGCCAGCAGCTTATTTCCGGGGGCGATTTTTAACTATGGCTACACCTTC.

This chain links TRBV7-9 with TRBJ2-5; D tentatively fits TRBD1 or TRBD2 (6 bases each). Between the trimmed V and J ends, which lost 5 bases and 3 bases, there was a span of 7 bases. This CDR3 is 12 amino acids long. Germline CDR1 and CDR2: SEHNR and FQNEAQ (reference sequence). As DNA, the CDR3 is TGTGCCAGCAGCAGGGGGGAAGAGACCCAGTACTTC. This translates into CASSRGEETQYF.

The chain has TRBV6-1 and TRBJ1-1; D perhaps matches TRBD1 (6 bases). CDR3 size: 17 residues. V was cut by 1 base and J by 5 bases, with 20 bases left in between. The germline V gene encodes CDR1 MNHNS and CDR2 SASEGT. The CDR3 is CASSEVYGGPKFTEAFF. CDR3 DNA sequence: TGTGCCAGCAGTGAAGTGTACGGGGGGCCAAAATTTACTGAAGCTTTCTTT.

V and J are TRBV6-1 and TRBJ1-1; D possibly corresponds to TRBD1 (5 bases). This CDR3 is built from 15 residues. V lost 3 bases, J lost 1 base, and 12 bases lay in between. Germline CDR1 MNHNS, CDR2 SASEGT. The CDR3 DNA sequence: TGTGCCAGCAGTGATCAGATAGGACAGAACACTGAAGCTTTCTTT. This encodes CASSDQIGQNTEAFF.